This T cell receptor beta chain was obtained from a study of T cell clones after liver transplantation (dated by TCRdb to about 2019). At the level of the whole study: The samples were obtained from ITN030ST, a randomized trial that attempted immunosuppression withdrawal within 2 years after liver transplantation. Donor-reactive T cell clones were identified by TCRbeta sequencing after a pre-transplant mixed lymphocyte reaction and then tracked in post-transplant blood. As an antigen-independent comparator for the donor-reactive sequences, third party-reactive TCRbeta sequences from pre-transplant MLRs were identified as well. Of the eight recipients, a few were HCV-positive, while the remaining recipients had been transplanted for non-autoimmune, non-viral indications. Until randomization at 12-24 months post-transplant, subjects were given standard immunosuppression, with no induction therapy. Tolerance meant complete immunosuppression withdrawal for at least one year without liver enzymes rising beyond twice the upper limit of normal. Blood samples were collected pre-transplant, then pre-randomization ahead of withdrawal, and finally post-randomization once withdrawal had either been completed or failed. Of the 8 liver transplant recipients making up the studied cohort, 3 were classified as tolerant and 5 as non-tolerant. Study-wide conclusions, independent of this receptor: In most of the 8 subjects, regardless of tolerance or HCV status, circulating donor-reactive CD4 TCRbeta sequences dropped significantly post-transplant. Low numbers of available donor cells limited the measurable donor-reactive repertoire in a couple of subjects. Donor-reactive sequences decreased more than third party-reactive sequences, which suggests partial antigen-specific deletion that was not related to withdrawal success. Without allograft tissue specimens, donor-reactive T cells may have migrated into the graft rather than being deleted. The conclusions were considered preliminary, being limited by small, heterogeneous patient numbers and non-standardized post-transplant time points. After accounting for repertoire turnover, donor-reactive detection was significantly reduced in 7 of 8 subjects for CD4 and 8 of 8 for CD8.

Unstimulated PBMCs, after thawing, were stained for CD3, CD4 and CD8 and then FACS-sorted into CD3+CD4+ and CD3+CD8+ populations. Randomization to immunosuppression withdrawal applied to every one of the 8 studied subjects. The Qiagen DNeasy Blood and Tissue Kit was used to isolate genomic DNA. As concerns this clone: Its antigen remains unidentified. The record has no base qualities; no much larger clone is one base away.

Frozen genomic DNA underwent high-throughput TCRbeta CDR3 sequencing by immunoSEQ, including PCR amplification, mapping, bias correction and internal controls. The authors processed their data as follows. Productive rearrangements were kept, and unique TCRbeta sequences were defined by CDR3 nucleotide sequence plus V and J gene. For a sequence to be called donor-reactive, it needed a frequency of at least 0.01% and at least 5-fold expansion in CFSE-low cells compared with unstimulated pre-transplant cells. Minimum frequency thresholds were set for each subject on the basis of the unstimulated sample with the lowest template count, so that a detection power of at least 90% was ensured. Jensen-Shannon divergence between the top 1000 TCRbeta sequences post-transplant and pre-transplant was used to measure repertoire turnover. Two-sided Fisher's exact tests were used to test for changes in the detection of donor-reactive sequences. This is the immuneACCESS table as TCRdb keeps it, with only in-frame sequences that have V and J called. A part of the clones is gone; compared with another copy, unresolved V genes explain less than half, and the rest is unexplained. For V, J and clone size, that table is used; D and trimming come from the DNA. Here the sample has roughly 23,000 clones; approximately 93% occur a single time. 20% to 30% of the sample rests with the top ten.

V is pared back by 0 bases and J by 4 bases, with 10 bases lying between the germline termini. The CDR3 has 15 amino acids, counting the end cysteine and phenylalanine. The entry retains the CDR3 DNA only, 45 bases that are in frame from base 1. In the germline V gene, CDR1 corresponds to MGHRA and CDR2 to YSYEKL. This chain is built from TRBV4-1 and TRBJ2-1, with TRBD2 perhaps the D gene, on 5 matching bases. Sequencing used CD8+ T cells from blood, obtained roughly 26 months after liver transplant. The TCR was taken from a human patient who received a liver transplant. Once a transplant has taken place, some T cells may be donor derived. At the DNA level, the sequence is TGCGCCAGCAGCCAAGAGCGGGTAGATTACAATGAGCAGTTCTTC. It specifies CASSQERVDYNEQFF.